This T cell receptor (beta chain) originates from a study of T cells after yellow fever vaccination. This CDR3 is built from 15 residues. Germline CDR1 SGHAT, CDR2 FQNNGV. V dropped 0 bases and J dropped 1 base, with 7 bases sitting between them. Of note for this clonotype: Its specificity is not known.

As TCR cDNA was made by 5'RACE template switching, a universal primer site and UMIs were added. TCRdb analysed the 5' RACE reads with MiXCR anew, one entry per CDR3 protein. Of some 73,000 distinct CDR3 sequences listed, around 7.3% are singletons. General study points: Abundant clonotypes from the bulk population could contaminate FACS-sorted repertoires. There was a small share of clonotypes that showed up in both the CD4 and CD8 compartments.

Here the sequenced sample was CD8+ T cells sorted from PBMCs, taken on the day of the yellow fever booster vaccination. This receptor was identified in a man aged 30 to 45 who received the YFV17D yellow fever vaccine. The rearrangement links TRBV11-2 to TRBJ1-5; D is uncertain. CDR3 nucleotide sequence: TGTGCCAGCAGCTTAGAACAGATCAGCAATCAGCCCCAGCATTTT. It is translated as CASSLEQISNQPQHF. Supplemented by reference TRBV11-2 and TRBJ1-5, the full variable domain reads EAGVAQSPRYKIIEKRQSVAFWCNPISGHATLYWYQQILGQGPKLLIQFQNNGVVDDSQLPKDRFSAERLKGVDSTLKIQPAKLEDSAVYLCASSLEQISNQPQHFGDGTRLSIL.